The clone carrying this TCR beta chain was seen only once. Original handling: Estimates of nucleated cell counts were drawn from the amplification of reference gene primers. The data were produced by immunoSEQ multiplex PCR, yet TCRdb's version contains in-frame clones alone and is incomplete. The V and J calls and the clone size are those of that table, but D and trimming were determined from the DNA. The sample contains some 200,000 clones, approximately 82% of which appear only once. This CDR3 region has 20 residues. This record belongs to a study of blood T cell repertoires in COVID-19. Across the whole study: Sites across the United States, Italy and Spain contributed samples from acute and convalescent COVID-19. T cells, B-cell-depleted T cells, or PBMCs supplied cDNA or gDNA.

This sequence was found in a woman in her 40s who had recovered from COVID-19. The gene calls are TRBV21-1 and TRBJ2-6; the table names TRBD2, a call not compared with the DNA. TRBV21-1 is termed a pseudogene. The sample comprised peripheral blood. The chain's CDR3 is CASSKKVLGRKSSGANVLTF. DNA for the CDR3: TGTGCCAGCAGCAAAAAGGTTTTAGGGAGAAAGAGCTCTGGGGCCAACGTCCTGACTTTC.